The clone carrying this T cell receptor (beta chain) was detected a few times. Its matching antigen is unknown. V was trimmed by 4 bases and J by 0 bases, leaving 15 bases between them. There are 16 residues in the CDR3. The germline V gene encodes CDR1 LGHNA and CDR2 YNFKEQ. The authors ran a second PCR of roughly 6 to 11 cycles using a sample-barcoded 5' primer and a J-beta primer mix. TCRdb re-analysed the 5' RACE reads in MiXCR, keeping a single row per CDR3 protein. The sample records roughly 800,000 distinct CDR3 sequences, roughly 25% being singletons. This sample is part of a study of blood T cells in healthy people across ages. Per sample, at least 5 micrograms of total RNA were extracted. Study outcomes and limitations: Relative to aged donors, long-lived donors carried more naive CD4+ cells and displayed higher diversity.

These data also featured in a second study, about T cells of mothers and their children. As that report states: The donor cohort consisted of three healthy Caucasian mothers and their six children.

The source is a boy aged 10-17 years in good health. Sequences were obtained from blood. V is TRBV4-2 and J is TRBJ2-5, with no clear D. In DNA, the CDR3 is TGTGCCAGCAGCCCATCGAAATCCCCCGACCAAGAGACCCAGTACTTC. Its translation is CASSPSKSPDQETQYF.